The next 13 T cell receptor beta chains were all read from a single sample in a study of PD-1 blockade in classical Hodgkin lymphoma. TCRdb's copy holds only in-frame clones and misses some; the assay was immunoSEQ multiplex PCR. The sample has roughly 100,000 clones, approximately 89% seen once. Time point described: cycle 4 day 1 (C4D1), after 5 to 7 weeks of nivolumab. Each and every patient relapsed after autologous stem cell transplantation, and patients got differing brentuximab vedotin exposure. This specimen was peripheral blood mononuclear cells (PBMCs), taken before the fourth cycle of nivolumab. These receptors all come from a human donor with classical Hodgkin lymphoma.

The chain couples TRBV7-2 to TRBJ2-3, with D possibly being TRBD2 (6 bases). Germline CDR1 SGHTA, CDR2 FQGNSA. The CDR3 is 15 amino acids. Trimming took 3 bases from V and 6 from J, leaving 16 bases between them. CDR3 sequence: CASSFRARDGDTQYF. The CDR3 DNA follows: TGTGCCAGCAGCTTTAGAGCGCGGGACGGCGATACGCAGTATTTT.

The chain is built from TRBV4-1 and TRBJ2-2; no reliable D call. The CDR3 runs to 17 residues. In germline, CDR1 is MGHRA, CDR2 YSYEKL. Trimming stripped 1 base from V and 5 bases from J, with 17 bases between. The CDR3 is CASSQGPPPGQTGELFF. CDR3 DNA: TGCGCCAGCAGCCAAGGACCCCCTCCTGGGCAAACCGGGGAGCTGTTTTTT.

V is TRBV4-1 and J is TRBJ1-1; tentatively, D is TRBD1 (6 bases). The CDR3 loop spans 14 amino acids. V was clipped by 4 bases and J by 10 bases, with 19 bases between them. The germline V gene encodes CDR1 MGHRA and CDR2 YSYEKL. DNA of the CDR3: TGCGCCAGCAGCCGTGACAGGAGTGACGGGGGAGCTTTCTTT. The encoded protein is CASSRDRSDGGAFF.

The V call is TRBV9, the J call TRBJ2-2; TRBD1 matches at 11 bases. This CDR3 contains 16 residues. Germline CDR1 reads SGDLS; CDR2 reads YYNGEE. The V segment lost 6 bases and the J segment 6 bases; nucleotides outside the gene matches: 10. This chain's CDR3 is CASTIPKDRGPGELFF. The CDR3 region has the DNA TGTGCCAGCACCATCCCCAAGGACAGGGGGCCCGGGGAGCTGTTTTTT.

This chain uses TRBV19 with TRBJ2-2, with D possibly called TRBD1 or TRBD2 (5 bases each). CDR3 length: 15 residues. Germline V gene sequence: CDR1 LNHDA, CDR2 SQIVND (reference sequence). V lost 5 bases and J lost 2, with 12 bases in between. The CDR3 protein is CASSPGTLNTGELFF. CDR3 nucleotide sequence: TGTGCCAGTAGTCCCGGGACCTTAAACACCGGGGAGCTGTTTTTT.

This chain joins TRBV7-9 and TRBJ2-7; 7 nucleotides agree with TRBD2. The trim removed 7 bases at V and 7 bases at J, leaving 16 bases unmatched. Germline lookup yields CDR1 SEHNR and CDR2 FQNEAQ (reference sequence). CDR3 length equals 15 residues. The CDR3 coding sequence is TGTGCCAGCACTGGGGGAGGGCAATCTGTGCGTGAGCAGTACTTC. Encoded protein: CASTGGGQSVREQYF.

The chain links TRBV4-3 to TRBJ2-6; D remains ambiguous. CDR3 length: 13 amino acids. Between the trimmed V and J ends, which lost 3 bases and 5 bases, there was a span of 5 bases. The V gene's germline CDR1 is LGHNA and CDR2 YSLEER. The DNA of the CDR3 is TGCGCCAGCAGCCACACAAGGGCCAACGTCCTGACTTTC. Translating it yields CASSHTRANVLTF.

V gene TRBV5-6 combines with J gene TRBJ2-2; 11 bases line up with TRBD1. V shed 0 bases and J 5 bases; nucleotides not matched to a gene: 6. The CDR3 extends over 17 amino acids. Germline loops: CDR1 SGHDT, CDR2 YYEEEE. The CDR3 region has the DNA TGTGCCAGCAGCTTGGTAGGACAGGGGGCGAGAACCGGGGAGCTGTTTTTT. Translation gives CASSLVGQGARTGELFF.

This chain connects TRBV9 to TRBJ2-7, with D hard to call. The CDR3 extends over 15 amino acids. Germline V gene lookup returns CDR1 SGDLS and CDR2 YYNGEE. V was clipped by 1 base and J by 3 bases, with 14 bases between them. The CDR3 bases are TGTGCCAGCAGCGTACTTCCCGCGACACACTACGAGCAGTACTTC. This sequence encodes CASSVLPATHYEQYF.

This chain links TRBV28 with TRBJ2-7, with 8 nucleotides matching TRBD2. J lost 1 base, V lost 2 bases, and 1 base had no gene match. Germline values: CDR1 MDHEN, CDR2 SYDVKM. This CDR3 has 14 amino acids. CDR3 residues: CASSLGGRSYEQYF. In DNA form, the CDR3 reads TGTGCCAGCAGTTTAGGCGGGAGGTCCTACGAGCAGTACTTC. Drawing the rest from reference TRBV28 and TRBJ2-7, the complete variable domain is DVKVTQSSRYLVKRTGEKVFLECVQDMDHENMFWYRQDPGLGLRLIYFSYDVKMKEKGDIPEGYSVSREKKERFSLILESASTNQTSMYLCASSLGGRSYEQYFGPGTRLTVT.

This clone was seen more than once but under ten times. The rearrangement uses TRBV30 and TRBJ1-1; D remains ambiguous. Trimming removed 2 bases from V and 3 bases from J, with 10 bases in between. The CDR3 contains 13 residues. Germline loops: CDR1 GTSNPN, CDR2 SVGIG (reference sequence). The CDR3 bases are TGTGCCTGGAGTCGTCGGAGGGACACTGAAGCTTTCTTT. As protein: CAWSRRRDTEAFF.

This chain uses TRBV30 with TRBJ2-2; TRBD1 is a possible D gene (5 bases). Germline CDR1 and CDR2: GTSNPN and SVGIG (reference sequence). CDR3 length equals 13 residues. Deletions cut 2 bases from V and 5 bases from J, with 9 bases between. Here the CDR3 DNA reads TGTGCCTGGAGTACGACAGCGACCGGGGAGCTGTTTTTT. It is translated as CAWSTTATGELFF. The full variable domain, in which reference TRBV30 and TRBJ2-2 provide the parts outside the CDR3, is SQTIHQWPATLVQPVGSPLSLECTVEGTSNPNLYWYRQAAGRGLQLLFYSVGIGQISSEVPQNLSASRPQDRQFILSSKKLLLSDSGFYLCAWSTTATGELFFGEGSRLTVL.

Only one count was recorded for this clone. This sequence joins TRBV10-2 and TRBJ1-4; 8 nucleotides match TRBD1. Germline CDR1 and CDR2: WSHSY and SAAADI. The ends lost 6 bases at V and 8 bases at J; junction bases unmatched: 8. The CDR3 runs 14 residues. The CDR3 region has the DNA TGCGCCAGCAGCTTACAGGGGGGACCGGAAAAACTGTTTTTT. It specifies CASSLQGGPEKLFF.